Listed below are T cell receptor beta chains from one sample, sequenced in a study of T cells in tuberculosis. Data came from immunoSEQ multiplex PCR; TCRdb stores just in-frame clones and leaves some out. The repertoire holds 5,000 or so clones, with roughly 97% as singletons. Sequencing was performed on PBMCs, taken at tuberculosis diagnosis. These receptor sequences come from an adult with tuberculosis. The CDR3 runs from the conserved cysteine through the conserved F or W. The D gene is left open where the match is weak. Only part of the rows carry a size: once, few, many, or a class if the clone is expanded.

V gene	D gene	J gene	clone size	CDR3 DNA	CDR3 protein
TRBV7-6	TRBD2	TRBJ2-5	.	TGTGCCAGCAGCCAACCCGAGCGGGGGGGTAAAGAGACCCAGTACTTC	CASSQPERGGKETQYF
TRBV15	TRBD2	TRBJ2-1	.	TGTGCCACCAGCAGACCCGAGGGACTAGCGGGACCCGAGCAGTTCTTC	CATSRPEGLAGPEQFF
TRBV7-3	.	TRBJ2-3	.	TGTGCCAGCAGCTTATTGAGTGCAGATACGCAGTATTTT	CASSLLSADTQYF
TRBV4-1	.	TRBJ2-7	.	TGCGCCAGCAGCCAAGTAGATTCTTATTACGAGCAGTACTTC	CASSQVDSYYEQYF
TRBV6-6	TRBD2	TRBJ2-3	.	TGTGCCAGCAGGCTCTCGGGGGGGGGTACAGATACGCAGTATTTT	CASRLSGGGTDTQYF
TRBV7-7	TRBD1	TRBJ2-1	.	TGTGCCAGCAGCTTAGGGACAGGGGGACACAATGAGCAGTTCTTC	CASSLGTGGHNEQFF
TRBV13	.	TRBJ1-3	.	TGTGCCAGCAGCCATGCAGCTGGAAACACCATATATTTT	CASSHAAGNTIYF
TRBV30	TRBD2	TRBJ2-3	.	TGTGCCTGGACACTAGCGGGGGCCACAGATACGCAGTATTTT	CAWTLAGATDTQYF
TRBV5-1	.	TRBJ1-1	.	TGCGCCAGCAGCGTGGGAGTGAACACTGAAGCTTTCTTT	CASSVGVNTEAFF
TRBV4-1	TRBD1	TRBJ1-4	once	TGCGCCAGCAGCCAAGGGTTTGGGGTGGAACAGGGGAGGGAAAAACTGTTTTTT	CASSQGFGVEQGREKLFF
TRBV10-3	.	TRBJ2-5	.	TGTGCCATCAATGACTCGGAGGGAGAGACCCAGTACTTC	CAINDSEGETQYF
TRBV11-2	TRBD1	TRBJ1-1	.	TGTGCCAGCAGCTTAGTGTGGACAGGGGATGTAGCTTTCTTT	CASSLVWTGDVAFF
TRBV28	.	TRBJ1-2	.	TGTGCCAGCAGTTTAGGTGGGATACACAGGCGGGGAAGGAATGGCTACACCTTC	CASSLGGIHRRGRNGYTF
TRBV30	.	TRBJ1-2	.	TGTGCCTGGGGTGAGCCGGTGAACTATGGCTACACCTTC	CAWGEPVNYGYTF
TRBV5-1	TRBD2	TRBJ2-3	.	TGCGCCAGCAGCTCTAGCGGGGGAGCTACTACAGATACGCAGTATTTT	CASSSSGGATTDTQYF
TRBV7-3	.	TRBJ2-1	.	TGTGCCAGCAGCTTGGGCCACAGTGGAAGGGGCAATGAGCAGTTCTTC	CASSLGHSGRGNEQFF
TRBV18	TRBD2	TRBJ2-1	.	TGTGCCAGCTCACCACCGGGGCTAGCGGGCTACAATGAGCAGTTCTTC	CASSPPGLAGYNEQFF
TRBV4-2	.	TRBJ2-1	.	TGTGCCAGCAGCCAAGATAGGACTGGCTACAATGAGCAGTTCTTC	CASSQDRTGYNEQFF
TRBV11-2	TRBD2	TRBJ2-1	.	TGTGCCAGCAATCACGGCGGGAGGCGCGATGAGCAGTTCTTC	CASNHGGRRDEQFF
TRBV6-5	.	TRBJ2-1	.	TGTGCCAGCAGTTACGGGGGGGCGGTTGGGAATGAGCAGTTCTTC	CASSYGGAVGNEQFF
TRBV7-2	TRBD2	TRBJ2-7	.	TGTGCCAGCAGCGTTGGGACTAGCGGACACTACGAGCAGTACTTC	CASSVGTSGHYEQYF
TRBV27	TRBD1	TRBJ1-6	.	TGTGCCAGCAGTCCGGGGACAGGGGCAAGGACACCCCTCCACTTT	CASSPGTGARTPLHF
TRBV9	TRBD1	TRBJ1-1	once	TGTGCCAGCAGCACCATGACAGGGGGCGACACTGAAGCTTTCTTT	CASSTMTGGDTEAFF
TRBV11-3	TRBD1	TRBJ1-1	once	TGTGCCAGCAGGGACAGGGGGGAAGGAACTGAAGCTTTCTTT	CASRDRGEGTEAFF
TRBV25-1	TRBD1	TRBJ1-2	once	TGTGCCAGCCGAGGGACAGGGGGAGGCTACACCTTC	CASRGTGGGYTF
TRBV10-3	.	TRBJ2-1	.	TGTGCCATTCGTCTTGGGCAGGACAATGAGCAGTTCTTC	CAIRLGQDNEQFF
TRBV5-1	TRBD2	TRBJ2-5	.	TGCGCCAGCAGCTTGGGGAGCGGGGGGCCTCAAGAGACCCAGTACTTC	CASSLGSGGPQETQYF
TRBV19	TRBD1	TRBJ1-2	.	TGTGCCAGTAGTATTGGGACAGGGAAGGGCTACACCTTC	CASSIGTGKGYTF
TRBV7-2	.	TRBJ2-3	.	TGTGCCAGCAGCTCCTTCGGGAATACGCAGTATTTT	CASSSFGNTQYF
TRBV5-1	.	TRBJ1-1	.	TGCGCCACTTCCTCTCAAGCTGACACTGAAGCTTTCTTT	CATSSQADTEAFF
TRBV5-1	.	TRBJ2-1	.	TGCGCCAGCTCTAGTCGGGCGGGGAATGAGCAGTTCTTC	CASSSRAGNEQFF
TRBV29-1	TRBD1	TRBJ1-4	.	TGCAGCGCCTGGACAGGTGAAAAACTGTTTTTT	CSAWTGEKLFF
TRBV11-2	.	TRBJ1-1	.	TGTGCCAGCAGCTTTACGGGGAAGACTGAAGCTTTCTTT	CASSFTGKTEAFF
TRBV30	TRBD2	TRBJ2-3	.	TGTGCCTGGAGTGGTCCGGGCGGGAGTAACACAGATACGCAGTATTTT	CAWSGPGGSNTDTQYF
TRBV6-1	.	TRBJ1-4	.	TGTGCCAGCAGTCCCCGGGGGAATAATGAAAAACTGTTTTTT	CASSPRGNNEKLFF
TRBV18	.	TRBJ2-7	.	TGTGCCAGCTCACCCGATCGGGGGGAGCAGTACTTC	CASSPDRGEQYF
TRBV2	.	TRBJ2-5	.	TGTGCCAGCAGGCTCCAGGGGACCCAAGAGACCCAGTACTTC	CASRLQGTQETQYF
TRBV10-1	TRBD1	TRBJ1-1	.	TGCGCCAGCAGCCGACAGGGGGCAACTGAAGCTTTCTTT	CASSRQGATEAFF
TRBV5-6	TRBD1	TRBJ2-7	.	TGTGCCAGCAGCTTGGGGTGGGCCAGGGGGCAGGAGCAGTACTTC	CASSLGWARGQEQYF
TRBV10-1	.	TRBJ1-3	.	TGCGCCAGCAGTGAGTCGCGGAGCTCTGGAAACACCATATATTTT	CASSESRSSGNTIYF
TRBV6-1	.	TRBJ2-1	.	TGTGCCAGCAGTGAGAGCTCCTACAATGAGCAGTTCTTC	CASSESSYNEQFF
TRBV5-1	TRBD1	TRBJ1-1	once	TGCGCCAGCGGGGCAGGGGGCGCCGGGACTGAAGCTTTCTTT	CASGAGGAGTEAFF